The entry that follows covers one T cell receptor beta chain sequence. Its antigen is not identified. The record originates from a study of blood T cells in healthy people across ages. The CDR3 length is 16 residues. Germline V gene data show CDR1 as MGHDK and CDR2 as SYGVNS. V dropped 6 bases and J dropped 1 base, with 17 bases sitting between them. For the second PCR, which ran for roughly 6 to 11 cycles, a sample-barcoded 5' primer and a J-beta primer mix were used. Each cDNA molecule received a tag from a template-switch adaptor that had 12 random nucleotides. Using its own MiXCR run on the 5' RACE reads, TCRdb lists one record per CDR3 protein. The repertoire has 550,000 to 750,000 distinct CDR3 sequences, under 25% of them found once; the top ten carry 3.6%. In terms of origin and age, donors were healthy Caucasian individuals from Russia aged roughly 6 to 95. Overall study findings and caveats: Higher diversity and more naive CD4+ cells were features of long-lived donors, compared to aged donors. Age advanced and TCR beta diversity per million T cells fell, roughly linearly.

This TCR came from a man between 65 and 79 years old in good health. The chain employs TRBV25-1 and TRBJ2-3; D may be TRBD1 or TRBD2 (5 bases each). The source material was blood. CDR3 coding DNA: TGTGCCAGCAGAGTGGCGAGGGGAGAGGGCACAGATACGCAGTATTTT. Its protein product is CASRVARGEGTDTQYF. The full variable domain, with the rest looked up from reference TRBV25-1 and TRBJ2-3, is EADIYQTPRYLVIGTGKKITLECSQTMGHDKMYWYQQDPGMELHLIHYSYGVNSTEKGDLSSESTVSRIRTEHFPLTLESARPSHTSQYLCASRVARGEGTDTQYFGPGTRLTVL.